The 10 T cell receptor beta chains listed next were all sequenced from one sample in a study of cytomegalovirus exposure and HLA in healthy donors. The PCR ran on 60 Vbeta and 13 Jbeta primers. This table comes from immunoSEQ multiplex PCR, and its TCRdb copy is limited to in-frame clones, with some not included. The sample yields around 120,000 clones, about 80% seen once. Sequenced: PBMCs. Every receptor here comes from a woman in her forties in good health and CMV-seropositive.

This clone was observed once. The rearrangement links TRBV15 to TRBJ2-1; 10 bases match TRBD2. This CDR3 contains 17 residues. V shed 1 base, J shed 8 bases, and the junction held 11 bases outside the gene matches. The germline V gene has CDR1 LNHNV and CDR2 YYDKDF (reference sequence). CDR3 amino acids: CATSRGATSGTGDEQFF. In nucleotides, the CDR3 is TGTGCCACCAGCAGAGGGGCAACTAGCGGGACGGGCGATGAGCAGTTCTTC.

This chain joins TRBV4-3 and TRBJ2-1; 8 bases align to TRBD2. The CDR3 length is 14 residues. Per the germline V gene, CDR1 is LGHNA and CDR2 is YSLEER. The ends lost 0 bases at V and 15 bases at J; junction bases unmatched: 10. The CDR3 DNA reads as TGCGCCAGCAGCCAAGATCTCTTGCGGGGGGTTATGTTCTTC. Its translation: CASSQDLLRGVMFF.

V usage is TRBV7-3 and J usage is TRBJ2-1; TRBD2 aligns across 8 bases. Germline assignment: CDR1 SGHTA and CDR2 FQGTGA. Trimming removed 5 bases from V and 10 bases from J; junction bases left unmatched: 4. The CDR3 totals 12 residues. CDR3 in amino acids: CASSRGGREQFF. CDR3 nucleotide sequence: TGTGCCAGCAGCCGGGGGGGCCGCGAGCAGTTCTTC.

V and J are TRBV30 and TRBJ2-1; 7 bases fit TRBD2. Germline V gene lookup returns CDR1 GTSNPN and CDR2 SVGIG (reference sequence). CDR3 length: 15 amino acids. Germline trimming cut 0 bases from V and 5 bases from J; bases unmatched to any gene: 7. The CDR3 nucleotides are TGTGCCTGGAGTGTATGGCGGGGAGGGGACAATGAGCAGTTCTTC. Protein product: CAWSVWRGGDNEQFF.

The genes are TRBV19 and TRBJ2-1; 11 nucleotides match TRBD2. Unmatched junction bases numbered 6, after V lost 4 bases and J lost 1 base. In germline, CDR1 is LNHDA, CDR2 SQIVND (reference sequence). This CDR3 has 17 amino acids. The CDR3 nucleotides are TGTGCCAGTAGTACCCTGGGACTAGCGGATTCCTACAATGAGCAGTTCTTC. Protein sequence: CASSTLGLADSYNEQFF.

This chain uses TRBV5-1 with TRBJ2-7, with 9 nucleotides matching TRBD2. Trimming at V came to 0 bases and at J to 6 bases, leaving 13 bases not matched to a gene. The CDR3 spans 17 residues. Germline assignment: CDR1 SGHRS and CDR2 YFSETQ. In DNA form, the CDR3 reads TGCGCCAGCAGCTTGGCGTTAGCGGGAGTTGGGTCGCGCGAGCAGTACTTC. The encoded protein is CASSLALAGVGSREQYF.

The V call is TRBV2, the J call TRBJ2-7; perhaps TRBD2 as D (6 bases). From germline, CDR1 is SNHLY and CDR2 FYNNEI. This CDR3 contains 16 residues. The V end lost 0 bases, the J end lost 0 bases, and 12 bases lay between the germline ends. The CDR3 DNA is TGTGCCAGCAGTGAAGCGGAGGGCGCGAGCTCCTACGAGCAGTACTTC. Amino acids: CASSEAEGASSYEQYF.

This clone showed up just a few times. The chain combines TRBV6-5 with TRBJ2-1, with 8 positions matching TRBD2. Germline CDR1 is MNHEY and CDR2 is SVGAGI. The CDR3 sequence is 15 residues long. V shed 6 bases, J shed 5 bases, and the junction held 9 bases outside the gene matches. For the CDR3, the DNA is TGTGCCAGCAGAAGTACTAGCGGAGGAAACAATGAGCAGTTCTTC. The encoded protein is CASRSTSGGNNEQFF.

The chain couples TRBV6-4 to TRBJ2-1; TRBD2 matches 7 bases. Germline V gene sequence: CDR1 MRHNA, CDR2 SNTAGT. The CDR3 loop spans 14 amino acids. V lost 4 bases to trimming and J lost 6 bases; unmatched junction nucleotides: 6. The CDR3 bases are TGTGCCAGCAGTGCCCTTGGCGGGAGCAATGAGCAGTTCTTC. Protein product: CASSALGGSNEQFF.

This clone has only a few counts. The V and J genes are TRBV7-8 and TRBJ1-5; perhaps TRBD1 as D (5 bases). Germline V gives CDR1 SGHVS, CDR2 FQNEAQ. The CDR3 runs 18 residues. The germline V and J ends were trimmed by 0 bases and 7 bases, with 22 bases remaining between them. This CDR3 is CASSLAPLYRRRGQPQHF. For the CDR3, the DNA is TGTGCCAGCAGCTTAGCCCCACTCTACAGGCGTCGGGGGCAGCCCCAGCATTTT. Using reference TRBV7-8 and TRBJ1-5 for the parts outside the CDR3, the full variable domain is GAGVSQSPRYKVAKRGQDVALRCDPISGHVSLFWYQQALGQGPEFLTYFQNEAQLDKSGLPSDRFFAERPEGSVSTLKIQRTQQEDSAVYLCASSLAPLYRRRGQPQHFGDGTRLSIL.